What follows are 10 T cell receptor beta chains derived from one specimen sequenced in a study of shared clonotypes between healthy human individuals. Naive CD8 cells comprised CD45RO-negative, CCR7-positively selected cells, excluding terminally differentiated effector memory CD45RA+ cells. Sequencing used immunoSEQ multiplex PCR; TCRdb keeps in-frame clones, though not all of them. This sample yields over 2 million clones, of which roughly 95% are seen a single time; 0.85% to 1.2% belongs to the top ten. The sample comprised naive CD8+ T cells sorted from blood. The receptors shown here come from a man aged 18 to 30 in good health.

V gene TRBV4-1 combines with J gene TRBJ1-1, with 7 bases that match TRBD1. This CDR3 region has 15 residues. Trimming took 4 bases from V and 2 from J; bases not matched to a gene: 7. Germline assignment: CDR1 MGHRA and CDR2 YSYEKL. For the CDR3, the DNA is TGCGCCAGCAGCCCGAGACAGGGTGCTAACACTGAAGCTTTCTTT. Encoded protein: CASSPRQGANTEAFF.

The gene calls are TRBV5-6 and TRBJ2-1, with D hard to call. The CDR3 has 12 residues. V was shortened by 1 base and J by 5 bases, with 4 bases between the two germline ends. CDR1 and CDR2 (germline): SGHDT, YYEEEE. The CDR3: CASSLWDNEQFF. CDR3 sequence (DNA): TGTGCCAGCAGCTTGTGGGACAATGAGCAGTTCTTC.

The genes are TRBV7-8 and TRBJ1-6; 7 bases map to TRBD1. CDR1 is SGHVS and CDR2 is FQNEAQ in the germline V gene. V trimming: 3 bases; J trimming: 9 bases; junction bases outside the gene matches: 11. This CDR3 has 16 amino acids. The CDR3 DNA reads as TGTGCCAGCAGCTTTGGAGAGGGGCCAGGGGGTTCACCCCTCCACTTT. Protein product: CASSFGEGPGGSPLHF.

About this clone itself: With only one base between it and a far larger clone, this is likely a read error. The rearrangement uses TRBV7-9 and TRBJ2-2, with unresolved D. Trimming removed 7 bases at V and 6 bases at J, with 6 bases between. The CDR3 covers 11 residues. Germline CDR1 reads SEHNR; CDR2 reads FQNEAQ (reference sequence). This chain's CDR3 is CASTKAGELFF. CDR3 nucleotide sequence: TGTGCCAGCACCAAAGCCGGGGAGCTGTTTTTT.

The chain has TRBV27 and TRBJ1-2; the D is unclear. Germline CDR1 reads MNHEY; CDR2 reads SMNVEV (reference sequence). V was trimmed by 5 bases and J by 2 bases, leaving 12 bases between them. The CDR3 is 14 residues long. The CDR3 loop is CASSPLDGNYGYTF. The CDR3 bases are TGTGCCAGCAGTCCACTGGACGGAAACTATGGCTACACCTTC.

The rearrangement joins TRBV9 to TRBJ1-4; 8 bases are a match to TRBD1. This CDR3 is 19 amino acids long. CDR1 and CDR2 (germline): SGDLS, YYNGEE. The V and J ends lost 2 bases and 0 bases, in that order; junction bases with no gene match: 12. The CDR3 sequence is CASSVGQGWIDATNEKLFF. The DNA of the CDR3 is TGTGCCAGCAGCGTCGGACAGGGATGGATCGATGCAACTAATGAAAAACTGTTTTTT.

The chain recombines TRBV13 with TRBJ2-7; perhaps TRBD1 as D (6 bases). V dropped 0 bases and J dropped 3 bases, with 9 bases sitting between them. Germline assignment: CDR1 PRHDT and CDR2 FYEKMQ (reference sequence). The CDR3 length is 14 residues. In DNA form, the CDR3 reads TGTGCCAGCAGCTTAGGCGAGGGGGACTACGAGCAGTACTTC. This gives the protein CASSLGEGDYEQYF.

This chain connects TRBV7-9 to TRBJ2-7, with 7 bases matching TRBD2. Germline V CDR1 and CDR2: SEHNR, FQNEAQ (reference sequence). The CDR3 extends over 14 amino acids. The junction had 13 bases not matched to a gene; V was cut back by 7 bases and J by 7 bases. The CDR3 sequence is CASTPSGRAEEQYF. In DNA form, the CDR3 reads TGTGCCAGCACCCCAAGTGGGAGGGCCGAGGAGCAGTACTTC.

The chain joins TRBV29-1 to TRBJ2-4; D not resolved. Germline CDR1 reads SQVTM; CDR2 reads ANQGSEA. The CDR3 covers 11 residues. V was pared by 5 bases and J by 5 bases, with 7 bases between. In nucleotides, the CDR3 is TGCAGCGTTCGTCAGGAAAACATTCAGTACTTC. Its translation is CSVRQENIQYF.

In its sample, this clone was seen once. The chain joins TRBV27 to TRBJ2-3; 12 nucleotides align to TRBD2. The CDR3 loop spans 15 amino acids. Germline V gene lookup returns CDR1 MNHEY and CDR2 SMNVEV (reference sequence). After removal of 7 bases from V and 3 bases from J, the junction contained 5 bases not matched to a gene. Here the CDR3 reads CASTFLAGGTDTQYF. The CDR3 nucleotides are TGTGCCAGCACCTTTCTAGCGGGAGGGACAGATACGCAGTATTTT.